One and the same sample provided the 25 T cell receptor beta chains below, sequenced in a study of long-term antiretroviral therapy in people with HIV. Version v3.0 of the immunoSEQ assay ran at survey level. Profiled with immunoSEQ multiplex PCR; TCRdb holds only in-frame clones, not every one. The sample lists 20,000 to 25,000 clones; about 80% were seen once. The material sequenced was unsorted PBMCs, taken 0.5 years after starting antiretroviral therapy. The receptor set was obtained from a young man with HIV.

The chain couples TRBV28 to TRBJ1-4, with TRBD1 as a possible D gene (6 bases). Germline V lookup: CDR1 MDHEN, CDR2 SYDVKM. Trimming left V 7 bases short and J 8 bases short, with 17 bases between. The CDR3 extends over 14 amino acids. The CDR3 DNA reads as TGTGCCAGCACCTCGGGGGCAGGGAGGGAAAAACTGTTTTTT. Protein product: CASTSGAGREKLFF.

This clone was counted only a few times. The chain uses TRBV6-5 and TRBJ1-2; tentative D call: TRBD1 (6 bases). Germline V gene sequence: CDR1 MNHEY, CDR2 SVGAGI. The CDR3 consists of 15 residues. Between the trimmed V and J ends, which lost 7 bases and 3 bases, there was a span of 18 bases. CDR3 sequence reads: CASIPLGGHYYGYTF. For the CDR3, the DNA is TGTGCCAGCATCCCCCTCGGGGGGCACTACTATGGCTACACCTTC.

The genes are TRBV30 and TRBJ2-7; the D is unclear. The germline V gene has CDR1 GTSNPN and CDR2 SVGIG (reference sequence). V dropped 2 bases and J dropped 5 bases, with 7 bases sitting between them. The CDR3 has 11 amino acids. The CDR3 DNA reads TGTGCCTGGAGTTCGGTTCACGAGCAGTACTTC. This encodes CAWSSVHEQYF.

The chain has TRBV15 and TRBJ2-6; D is ambiguous. This CDR3 region has 17 residues. Per the germline V gene, CDR1 is LNHNV and CDR2 is YYDKDF (reference sequence). V lost 1 base to trimming and J lost 0 bases, with 10 bases between them. CDR3 sequence (DNA): TGTGCCACCAGCAGAGCCGAGACGTACTCTGGGGCCAACGTCCTGACTTTC. It codes for CATSRAETYSGANVLTF. Looking up the rest from reference TRBV15 and TRBJ2-6 gives the full variable domain: DAMVIQNPRYQVTQFGKPVTLSCSQTLNHNVMYWYQQKSSQAPKLLFHYYDKDFNNEADTPDNFQSRRPNTSFCFLDIRSPGLGDTAMYLCATSRAETYSGANVLTFGAGSRLTVL.

The chain has TRBV19 and TRBJ2-7; D perhaps matches TRBD1 (5 bases). The V end lost 9 bases, the J end lost 1 base, and 16 bases lay between the germline ends. CDR1 is LNHDA, CDR2 SQIVND, per germline (reference sequence). The CDR3 contains 14 residues. The CDR3 sequence is CASGAGSGSYEQYF. The CDR3 DNA reads as TGTGCCAGCGGAGCCGGATCAGGGTCCTACGAGCAGTACTTC.

The chain recombines TRBV5-6 with TRBJ2-1; D unclear. Germline-derived CDR1 and CDR2 are SGHDT and YYEEEE. Trimming took 2 bases from V and 0 from J, leaving 12 bases between them. The CDR3 runs 16 residues. The CDR3 protein is CASSLPSRSSYNEQFF. The CDR3 DNA follows: TGTGCCAGCAGCTTACCAAGCCGAAGCTCCTACAATGAGCAGTTCTTC.

This sequence joins TRBV28 and TRBJ1-1; TRBD1 is a possible D gene (5 bases). The CDR3 covers 14 residues. Germline V gene lookup returns CDR1 MDHEN and CDR2 SYDVKM. Trimming shortened V by 4 bases and J by 3 bases, and 12 bases separated the two germline ends. As DNA, the CDR3 is TGTGCCAGCAGTTCGCGGGGGAGGGACACTGAAGCTTTCTTT. Its translation: CASSSRGRDTEAFF.

The chain links TRBV5-4 to TRBJ2-5; D unresolved. The CDR3 is made up of 16 amino acids. Germline V gene data show CDR1 as SGHNT and CDR2 as YYREEE (reference sequence). The V and J ends lost 1 base and 2 bases respectively, with 15 bases between them. The CDR3 sequence is CASSLLTEVLQETQYF. The CDR3 DNA reads TGTGCCAGCAGCTTGCTAACAGAAGTACTACAAGAGACCCAGTACTTC.

This rearrangement joins TRBV7-2 to TRBJ1-1, with D perhaps matching TRBD1 (5 bases). Per the germline V gene, CDR1 is SGHTA and CDR2 is FQGNSA. This CDR3 spans 17 amino acids. Trimming removed 2 bases from V and 3 bases from J, with 19 bases in between. The CDR3 spells CASSLTGGGELYTEAFF. DNA of the CDR3: TGTGCCAGCAGCTTAACCGGAGGAGGGGAGCTTTACACTGAAGCTTTCTTT.

This chain uses TRBV4-3 with TRBJ2-1, with TRBD2 matching over 8 bases. V lost 4 bases and J lost 3; bases outside the gene matches: 11. The CDR3 spans 17 residues. In germline, CDR1 is LGHNA, CDR2 YSLEER. The CDR3 loop reads CASSPMTGGGVYNEQFF. The DNA of the CDR3 is TGCGCCAGCAGCCCCATGACCGGGGGGGGCGTCTACAATGAGCAGTTCTTC.

The sample holds one count of this clone. The chain uses TRBV27 and TRBJ1-3; D not resolved. The V and J ends lost 6 bases and 7 bases respectively, with 13 bases between them. The CDR3 contains 13 residues. The germline V gene has CDR1 MNHEY and CDR2 SMNVEV (reference sequence). The CDR3 loop is CASSQKPSNTIYF. The CDR3 DNA follows: TGTGCCAGCAGCCAGAAACCTAGCAACACCATATATTTT.

The V call is TRBV16, the J call TRBJ1-1; maybe TRBD1 (5 bases). CDR1 is KGHSY and CDR2 is FQNENV in the germline V gene. The CDR3 loop spans 15 amino acids. V lost 2 bases to trimming and J lost 2 bases, with 12 bases between them. The CDR3: CASSQQNGGNTEAFF. CDR3 in DNA: TGTGCCAGCAGCCAACAGAATGGGGGTAACACTGAAGCTTTCTTT.

The chain combines TRBV10-2 with TRBJ2-3, with 7 bases fitting TRBD2. Germline V lookup: CDR1 WSHSY, CDR2 SAAADI. The CDR3 is made up of 15 amino acids. The V gene end was trimmed by 4 bases and the J gene end by 1 base; junction bases not matched to a gene: 5. CDR3 residues: CASSGASGGTDTQYF. In DNA, the CDR3 is TGCGCCAGCAGTGGAGCGAGCGGGGGCACAGATACGCAGTATTTT.

The V call is TRBV19, the J call TRBJ2-7; possible D gene TRBD2, 6 bases. The CDR3 loop spans 14 amino acids. Trimming left V 3 bases short and J 1 base short, with 10 bases between. Germline CDR1 is LNHDA and CDR2 is SQIVND (reference sequence). CDR3 in amino acids: CASSMTGGSYEQYF. CDR3 DNA: TGTGCCAGTAGTATGACCGGGGGTTCCTACGAGCAGTACTTC.

The chain couples TRBV4-3 to TRBJ2-1, with TRBD2 as a possible D gene (5 bases). Deletions cut 1 base from V and 8 bases from J, with 9 bases between. This CDR3 contains 13 residues. Germline V gene data show CDR1 as LGHNA and CDR2 as YSLEER. The CDR3 nucleotides are TGCGCCAGCAGCCAAGTCCTACTAGATGAGCAGTTCTTC. It specifies CASSQVLLDEQFF.

This chain joins TRBV27 and TRBJ2-7; the D gene is possibly TRBD2 (5 bases). Looked up from germline, CDR1 is MNHEY and CDR2 is SMNVEV (reference sequence). The CDR3 totals 13 residues. V was shortened by 6 bases and J by 5 bases, with 14 bases between the two germline ends. The CDR3 region is CASSPLSGNEQYF. Here the CDR3 DNA reads TGTGCCAGCAGCCCTCTCTCGGGAAACGAGCAGTACTTC.

This clone was seen just once. This chain connects TRBV6-6 to TRBJ1-4; 7 bases align to TRBD1. Germline CDR1 is MNHNY and CDR2 is SVGAGI (reference sequence). The length of the CDR3 is 15 residues. V trimming: 6 bases; J trimming: 8 bases; junction bases outside the gene matches: 12. The CDR3 protein is CASSLKGGAWEKLFF. The CDR3 DNA sequence: TGTGCCAGCAGCCTCAAAGGGGGCGCTTGGGAAAAACTGTTTTTT.

CDR3: CASSVDQANNEKLFF. The DNA of the CDR3 is TGTGCCAGCAGTGTAGATCAGGCGAATAATGAAAAACTGTTTTTT. V and J are TRBV6-1 and TRBJ1-4, with D hard to call. Trimming took 4 bases from V and 4 from J, leaving 13 bases between them. Looked up from germline, CDR1 is MNHNS and CDR2 is SASEGT. CDR3 length: 15 residues.

V gene TRBV5-1 combines with J gene TRBJ2-7, with 8 bases fitting TRBD2. CDR1 SGHRS and CDR2 YFSETQ come from the germline V gene. The CDR3 loop spans 16 amino acids. V shed 0 bases and J 2 bases; nucleotides not matched to a gene: 7. The CDR3 bases are TGCGCCAGCAGCTTGGGAGTTGGCGGGGGGACCTACGAGCAGTACTTC. Translating it yields CASSLGVGGGTYEQYF. Using reference TRBV5-1 and TRBJ2-7 for the parts outside the CDR3, the full variable domain is KAGVTQTPRYLIKTRGQQVTLSCSPISGHRSVSWYQQTPGQGLQFLFEYFSETQRNKGNFPGRFSGRQFSNSRSEMNVSTLELGDSALYLCASSLGVGGGTYEQYFGPGTRLTVT.

This chain uses TRBV2 with TRBJ2-1, with D unclear. The V gene lost 9 bases and the J gene lost 9 bases, with 12 bases spanning the gap. Germline V gives CDR1 SNHLY, CDR2 FYNNEI. The CDR3 spans 11 residues. The CDR3 DNA reads TGTGCCAGTGCCTATCCCAGTGAGCAGTTCTTC. This gives the protein CASAYPSEQFF.

The V call is TRBV15, the J call TRBJ2-7; D may be TRBD1 (6 bases). Between the trimmed V and J ends, which lost 4 bases and 4 bases, there was a span of 14 bases. CDR1 LNHNV and CDR2 YYDKDF come from the germline V gene (reference sequence). The CDR3 runs to 14 residues. The CDR3 is CATSTGQLRYEQYF. The CDR3 region has the DNA TGTGCCACCAGCACCGGACAGTTGCGGTACGAGCAGTACTTC. The complete variable domain, with remaining parts taken from reference TRBV15 and TRBJ2-7, reads DAMVIQNPRYQVTQFGKPVTLSCSQTLNHNVMYWYQQKSSQAPKLLFHYYDKDFNNEADTPDNFQSRRPNTSFCFLDIRSPGLGDTAMYLCATSTGQLRYEQYFGPGTRLTVT.

The rearrangement joins TRBV19 to TRBJ1-3; D is unresolved. The CDR3 contains 15 residues. Trimming pared 4 bases from V and 0 bases from J, leaving 10 bases between. Germline V gene lookup returns CDR1 LNHDA and CDR2 SQIVND (reference sequence). This CDR3 reads CASSKRLPSGNTIYF. Written as DNA, the CDR3 is TGTGCCAGTAGTAAGCGACTGCCCTCTGGAAACACCATATATTTT.

The rearrangement uses TRBV30 and TRBJ2-7; D tentatively fits TRBD1 or TRBD2 (5 bases each). The CDR3 is 13 residues long. The germline V gene encodes CDR1 GTSNPN and CDR2 SVGIG (reference sequence). Between the trimmed V and J ends, which lost 4 bases and 5 bases, there was a span of 15 bases. The CDR3 here is CAWIGDLGNEQYF. The CDR3 nucleotides are TGTGCCTGGATAGGGGACCTGGGGAACGAGCAGTACTTC.

The rearrangement joins TRBV5-4 to TRBJ1-2; no clear D. Germline CDR1 SGHNT, CDR2 YYREEE (reference sequence). V lost 1 base and J lost 3, with 16 bases in between. This CDR3 region has 16 residues. The chain's CDR3 is CASSLNLGRYDYGYTF. The CDR3 coding sequence is TGTGCCAGCAGCTTGAATTTAGGGCGGTACGACTATGGCTACACCTTC. Variable domain in full (rest from reference TRBV5-4 and TRBJ1-2): ETGVTQSPTHLIKTRGQQVTLRCSSQSGHNTVSWYQQALGQGPQFIFQYYREEENGRGNFPPRFSGLQFPNYSSELNVNALELDDSALYLCASSLNLGRYDYGYTFGSGTRLTVV.

This chain uses TRBV4-3 with TRBJ2-7; D is ambiguous. Trimming cost V 0 bases and J 3 bases, with 12 bases left between them. Germline V CDR1 and CDR2: LGHNA, YSLEER. This CDR3 is 15 amino acids long. The CDR3 loop reads CASSQDEDLGYEQYF. The CDR3, as DNA: TGCGCCAGCAGCCAAGATGAGGACCTGGGCTACGAGCAGTACTTC.